A selection of T cell receptor beta chains follows, all from one sample in a study of T cell responses to AZD1222 COVID-19 vaccine. Sequencing was performed with immunoSEQ multiplex PCR; in TCRdb, only in-frame clones are kept and a portion is missing. The data show approximately 210,000 clones, roughly nine tenths seen once. The input for sequencing was peripheral blood, taken 28 days after the second AZD1222 dose. All receptors come from an adult who received the AZD1222 COVID-19 vaccine. CDR3s include the opening cysteine and the closing phenylalanine or tryptophan. The D gene is left open where the match is weak. Size tells how often a clone was seen (once, few, many) or the class of an expanded clone, and some rows leave it out.

D	V	J	size	CDR3	DNA
-	TRBV7-2	TRBJ1-5	-	CASSRSAGNQPQHF	TGTGCCAGCAGCAGGTCGGCGGGCAATCAGCCCCAGCATTTT
-	TRBV7-9	TRBJ2-5	-	CASSPGAGGETQYF	TGTGCCAGCAGCCCCGGGGCCGGTGGGGAGACCCAGTACTTC
-	TRBV24-1	TRBJ2-3	-	CATSGGFSTDTQYF	TGTGCCACCAGTGGGGGGTTCAGTACAGATACGCAGTATTTT
TRBD1	TRBV3-1/TRBV3-2	TRBJ1-3	-	CASRHQGQRNTIYF	TGTGCCAGCAGGCACCAGGGACAGCGAAACACCATATATTTT
TRBD2	TRBV9	TRBJ2-2	-	CASTGGTSLTGELFF	TGTGCCAGCACCGGCGGGACTAGCTTAACCGGGGAGCTGTTTTTT
-	TRBV11-2	TRBJ2-7	-	CASSLVGGGEQYF	TGTGCCAGCAGCTTAGTCGGGGGAGGCGAGCAGTACTTC
TRBD1	TRBV2	TRBJ1-2	-	CASSEHRGDLGYGYTF	TGTGCCAGCAGTGAACACAGGGGGGATTTGGGCTATGGCTACACCTTC
TRBD2	TRBV7-9	TRBJ2-1	-	CASSSPTSGRYEQFF	TGTGCCAGCAGCTCTCCGACTAGCGGGAGATACGAGCAGTTCTTC
-	TRBV24-1	TRBJ2-7	-	CATSDGPYEQYF	TGTGCCACCAGTGACGGACCTTACGAGCAGTACTTC
-	TRBV11-3	TRBJ2-2	-	CASSSFENTGELFF	TGTGCCAGCAGCTCGTTCGAGAACACCGGGGAGCTGTTTTTT
-	TRBV7-9	TRBJ1-2	-	CASSLTGTGGYTF	TGTGCCAGCAGCCTAACCGGGACTGGAGGCTACACCTTC
-	TRBV18	TRBJ2-3	-	CASSPPGYTQYF	TGTGCCAGCTCACCACCCGGGTATACGCAGTATTTT
TRBD1	TRBV11-3	TRBJ1-4	-	CASSLDWAGGSEKLFF	TGTGCCAGCAGCTTAGATTGGGCAGGGGGATCGGAAAAACTGTTTTTT
-	TRBV18	TRBJ2-5	-	CASSPFVGRETQYF	TGTGCCAGCTCACCATTTGTGGGCCGAGAGACCCAGTACTTC
-	TRBV5-4	TRBJ2-2	once	CASRGTEKAGELFF	TGTGCCAGCAGGGGGACCGAGAAGGCCGGGGAGCTGTTTTTT
-	TRBV30	TRBJ1-1	once	CAWSVQGLLAGFF	TGTGCCTGGAGTGTACAGGGACTCCTGGCGGGTTTCTTT
-	TRBV19	TRBJ1-1	-	CASSIADTEAFF	TGTGCCAGTAGTATCGCAGACACTGAAGCTTTCTTT
TRBD1	TRBV28	TRBJ2-2	once	CASTPHRGLPGELFF	TGTGCCAGCACCCCACACAGGGGGCTCCCCGGGGAGCTGTTTTTT
-	TRBV7-2	TRBJ1-6	-	CASSLAGDSPLHF	TGTGCCAGCAGCTTAGCCGGGGATTCACCCCTCCACTTT
-	TRBV3-1/TRBV3-2	TRBJ1-1	-	CASSQPDITDTEAFF	TGTGCCAGCAGCCAACCTGACATAACGGACACTGAAGCTTTCTTT
TRBD2	TRBV4-1	TRBJ2-7	-	CASSQVLAGGYEQYF	TGCGCCAGCAGCCAAGTTCTAGCGGGAGGGTACGAGCAGTACTTC
-	TRBV11-2	TRBJ2-7	-	CASSLIGYEQYF	TGTGCCAGCAGCTTAATTGGGTACGAGCAGTACTTC
-	TRBV2	TRBJ1-2	-	CASSPLQGINGYTF	TGTGCCAGCAGCCCCCTGCAGGGTATTAATGGCTACACCTTC
-	TRBV6-2/TRBV6-3	TRBJ1-5	-	CASSYPPQPQHF	TGTGCCAGCAGTTACCCACCTCAGCCCCAGCATTTT
TRBD1	TRBV28	TRBJ1-3	-	CASSLDNWTGGGGNTIYF	TGTGCCAGCAGTTTGGACAATTGGACAGGGGGTGGCGGAAACACCATATATTTT
-	TRBV5-1	TRBJ2-2	-	CASSLGSVTGELFF	TGCGCCAGCAGCTTGGGATCCGTCACCGGGGAGCTGTTTTTT
-	TRBV30	TRBJ1-2	few	CAWSGESLNYGYTF	TGTGCCTGGAGTGGGGAATCCTTAAACTATGGCTACACCTTC
TRBD1	TRBV30	TRBJ1-1	few	CAWSFATGEAFF	TGTGCCTGGAGTTTCGCGACAGGGGAAGCTTTCTTT
TRBD1	TRBV2	TRBJ1-5	-	CASSRQGNQPQHF	TGTGCCAGCAGTAGACAGGGAAATCAGCCCCAGCATTTT
-	TRBV19	TRBJ2-6	-	CASSIDSTWAGANVLTF	TGTGCCAGTAGTATAGATAGTACTTGGGCTGGGGCCAACGTCCTGACTTTC
TRBD1	TRBV7-9	TRBJ1-6	-	CASSFGQGISYNSPLHF	TGTGCCAGCAGCTTTGGACAGGGAATCTCCTATAATTCACCCCTCCACTTT
-	TRBV6-5	TRBJ2-7	-	CASSYGGKQYF	TGTGCCAGCAGTTACGGTGGGAAGCAGTACTTC
TRBD1	TRBV5-1	TRBJ2-2	-	CASWTWGSGGLRTGELFF	TGCGCCAGCTGGACCTGGGGGTCAGGGGGCTTAAGAACCGGGGAGCTGTTTTTT
-	TRBV21-1	TRBJ1-5	-	CASSKENRDSGLYSNQPQHF	TGTGCCAGCAGCAAAGAAAACCGGGACAGCGGACTTTATAGCAATCAGCCCCAGCATTTT
TRBD2	TRBV19	TRBJ2-2	-	CASSILAGGELFF	TGTGCCAGTAGTATACTAGCGGGCGGGGAGCTGTTTTTT
-	TRBV6-5	TRBJ2-7	-	CASTKDRTGYEQYF	TGTGCCAGCACCAAAGACCGAACGGGCTACGAGCAGTACTTC
-	TRBV27	TRBJ2-7	-	CASSPTGPLSYEQYF	TGTGCCAGCAGTCCCACCGGACCCCTCTCCTACGAGCAGTACTTC
TRBD1	TRBV7-8	TRBJ2-7	-	CASSSRDRGVLREQYF	TGTGCCAGCAGCTCCCGAGACAGGGGTGTATTAAGGGAGCAGTACTTC
-	TRBV27	TRBJ1-1	-	CASGRYNTEAFF	TGTGCCTCCGGACGGTATAACACTGAAGCTTTCTTT